This TCR beta chain was found in a study of T-cell reconstitution after alpha-beta-depleted transplantation in children. The V segment lost 3 bases and the J segment 1 base; nucleotides outside the gene matches: 5. The CDR3 is 17 residues long. Germline V gene data show CDR1 as MDHEN and CDR2 as SYDVKM. Library preparation (for TCRbeta) was performed with unique molecular identifiers. TCRdb passed the PCR reads through MiXCR, listing each CDR3 protein once. The repertoire holds nearly 400,000 distinct CDR3 sequences, with roughly 20% as singletons. The starting material was PBMCs from the stem cell graft donor, obtained from the stem cell graft. The sequence came from a human donor who donated a stem cell graft to a child with acute myeloid leukemia. The chain joins TRBV28 to TRBJ2-1, with 11 bases matching TRBD1. CDR3 sequence reads: CASSFSGTGGSYNEQFF. CDR3 DNA sequence: TGTGCCAGCAGTTTTTCCGGGACAGGGGGTTCCTACAATGAGCAGTTCTTC.